This record covers a single T cell receptor (beta chain). Antigen unknown. This specimen comes from a study of OX40 agonist ivuxolimab in advanced cancers. Study summary: Checkpoint inhibitors had been given previously to about 40% of patients.

The table came from immunoSEQ multiplex PCR; TCRdb's copy has only in-frame clones and leaves some out. The sample lists about 49,000 clones, 70% to 85% occurring once. Study-wide findings and caveats: At doses 0.1 to 3.0 mg/kg, CD4+ and CD8+ clones expanded.

The CDR3 contains 15 residues. CDR1 and CDR2 from the germline V gene are SEHNR and FQNEAQ (reference sequence). V lost 5 bases and J 7 bases, leaving 18 bases between the germline ends. The V and J genes are TRBV7-9 and TRBJ2-1, with D possibly matching TRBD1 (6 bases). The material sequenced was CD4+ or CD8+ T cells sorted from blood, taken in a trial of the OX40 agonist ivuxolimab. The sequence was collected from an adult with an advanced solid tumor such as melanoma, head and neck, liver or kidney cancer. The CDR3, as DNA: TGTGCCAGCAGCCCTGCGTGGGGGCGATATAATGAGCAGTTCTTC. Its protein product is CASSPAWGRYNEQFF.